These 10 T cell receptor beta chains were all obtained from the same sample, sequenced in a study of CD8+CD57+ T cells in acquired aplastic anemia. TCR beta VDJ combinations and CDR3 sequences were profiled from genomic DNA. TCRdb reprocessed the reads via MiXCR and lists one record per CDR3 protein. This table holds about 120,000 distinct CDR3 sequences, 58% found once. It was patients with CD8+CD57+ cell expansion by flow cytometry who were chosen for sequencing. Input material: sorted CD4+, CD8+, or CD8+CD57+ T cells (not recorded which) from PBMCs. All receptors derive from a human donor with aplastic anemia.

This clonotype was seen ten or more times. The chain combines TRBV25-1 with TRBJ2-1, with D maybe TRBD2 (6 bases). This CDR3 contains 13 residues. V was clipped by 7 bases and J by 0 bases, with 7 bases between them. CDR1 and CDR2 from the germline V gene are MGHDK and SYGVNS. CDR3 in amino acids: CASTGSSYNEQFF. The CDR3, as DNA: TGTGCCAGCACCGGGAGCTCCTACAATGAGCAGTTCTTC. The full variable domain, completed using reference TRBV25-1 and TRBJ2-1, is EADIYQTPRYLVIGTGKKITLECSQTMGHDKMYWYQQDPGMELHLIHYSYGVNSTEKGDLSSESTVSRIRTEHFPLTLESARPSHTSQYLCASTGSSYNEQFFGPGTRLTVL.

V and J are TRBV24-1 and TRBJ2-1, with TRBD2 matching over 8 bases. CDR3 size: 17 residues. V gave up 4 bases and J gave up 7 bases; unmatched junction bases: 14. Germline lookup yields CDR1 KGHDR and CDR2 SFDVKD. The CDR3 here is CATSEHKAGARLNEQFF. The CDR3 DNA follows: TGTGCCACCAGTGAACACAAAGCGGGAGCACGCTTGAATGAGCAGTTCTTC.

The chain employs TRBV19 and TRBJ2-7, with D possibly being TRBD2 (5 bases). Per germline, CDR1 LNHDA and CDR2 SQIVND (reference sequence). Trimming pared 6 bases from V and 3 bases from J, leaving 9 bases between. This CDR3 spans 12 amino acids. The CDR3 protein is CASSGGIYEQYF. In nucleotides, the CDR3 is TGTGCCAGTAGCGGAGGCATCTACGAGCAGTACTTC.

This chain connects TRBV20-1 to TRBJ2-3, with 10 bases lining up with TRBD2. This CDR3 region has 14 residues. J lost 2 bases, V lost 5 bases, and 4 bases had no gene match. Germline V gene sequence: CDR1 DFQATT, CDR2 SNEGSKA (reference sequence). The CDR3 sequence: CSADGLADTDTQYF. CDR3 nucleotides: TGCAGTGCTGACGGACTAGCGGACACAGATACGCAGTATTTT.

This clonotype showed up just a few times. A much larger clone is a single base away; this may be a read error. This chain connects TRBV16 to TRBJ2-3; TRBD2 is a possible D gene (6 bases). The CDR3 length is 13 residues. Germline CDR1 KGHSY, CDR2 FQNENV. The CDR3 DNA follows: TGTGCCGGCAGCGGAGGCGGGGCAGATACGCAGTATTTT. Translation gives CAGSGGGADTQYF.

This chain links TRBV19 with TRBJ1-2; perhaps TRBD1 as D (6 bases). The CDR3 is 12 amino acids. Germline V CDR1 and CDR2: LNHDA, SQIVND (reference sequence). The V end lost 4 bases, the J end lost 7 bases, and 10 bases lay between the germline ends. This CDR3 reads CASSSGGRGYTF. The CDR3 DNA reads TGTGCCAGTAGTAGCGGGGGCCGTGGCTACACCTTC.

This clonotype is a singleton in its sample. One end of the junction varies from germline; a read error may be responsible. The chain combines TRBV5-1 with TRBJ2-3, with TRBD2 identical over 8 bases. The CDR3 extends over 16 amino acids. Germline CDR1 SGHRS, CDR2 YFSETQ. CDR3 region: CAGSAEWAGGTDTQYF. Here the CDR3 DNA reads TGCGCCGGCAGCGCGGAGTGGGCGGGGGGTACAGATACGCAGTATTTT.

This clonotype was seen a handful of times. The CDR3 loop is CARRQYRDEKLFF. The CDR3 DNA is TGTGCCAGAAGACAGTATCGGGATGAAAAACTGTTTTTT. The gene calls are TRBV2 and TRBJ1-4, with D possibly matching TRBD1 (5 bases). The length of the CDR3 is 13 residues. Between the trimmed V and J ends, which lost 9 bases and 6 bases, there was a span of 14 bases. The V gene's germline CDR1 is SNHLY and CDR2 FYNNEI.

The table lists this clonotype with many counts. Here the CDR3 reads CASSQGDAYEQYF. In DNA form, the CDR3 reads TGCGCCAGCAGCCAAGGGGATGCCTACGAGCAGTACTTC. The V and J genes are TRBV4-1 and TRBJ2-7; D remains unclear. The CDR3 runs to 13 residues. Germline loops: CDR1 MGHRA, CDR2 YSYEKL. The ends were cut back, 1 base at V and 2 bases at J, with 6 bases in the middle.

The V and J genes are TRBV20-1 and TRBJ2-6; no clear D. The CDR3 has 10 residues. The V end lost 3 bases, the J end lost 15 bases, and 9 bases lay between the germline ends. Germline V gene sequence: CDR1 DFQATT, CDR2 SNEGSKA (reference sequence). The DNA of the CDR3 is TGCAGTGCTAGGGTCTTCGGCCTGACTTTC. This gives the protein CSARVFGLTF.